This record looks at one TCR beta chain sequence and its context. This clonotype was observed a handful of times. Its recognized antigen is unknown. No base quality values were provided; no much bigger clone lies one nucleotide off. Library prep was done by PCR. DNA from cultured CD4+ T cells was subjected to TCR sequencing with the Oncomine TCR Beta short-read assay at the Johns Hopkins FTIC core. The QIAamp micro DNA kit was used to extract genomic DNA from the cultured CD4+ T cells. The Oncomine TCR Beta libraries from cultured CD4+ T cells were pooled using unique dual indexes and then sequenced on an Illumina iSeq 100. The authors processed their data as follows. Non-productive sequences were removed, and CDR3s not starting with C, not ending with F or W, or shorter than 7 amino acids were discarded. The MANAFEST web application identified antigen-specific clonotypes by comparing peptide-stimulated wells against reference wells and other culture wells. To be called positive, a clone needed an FDR below 0.05, an odds ratio above 5, and a productive frequency above 0.1% in at least two of three replicate wells. A clonotype counted as cross-reactive if it showed significant expansion both in the SARS-CoV-2 spike wells and in at least one common cold coronavirus spike condition. Similarity between CDR3 sequences was evaluated in R version 3.6.1 using Levenshtein distances (stringdist) and unrooted phylogenetic trees (ape). TCRdb's own reprocessing of the public reads used fastp at Q25 and MiXCR and kept productive beta chains. Each entry is one CDR3 protein sequence, shown with its most common DNA and genes. V and J calls and clone size were set by TCRdb, not the authors. The sample profile shows about 25,000 distinct CDR3 sequences; 35% to 40% of them were found once. Together, the top ten hold about 3.4% of the sample.

This record comes from a study of vaccination and CD4 T cells after COVID-19 (dated by TCRdb to the early 2020s). About the study as a whole: Convalescent patients had a positive SARS-CoV-2 result on nasal swab PCR, and of these patients, nine had mild disease and one had severe disease. Six males and four females were included in the convalescent cohort, with two Hispanic individuals, seven Caucasians, two Asians and one multiracial person represented. Each participant got two doses of either the Pfizer-BioNTech BNT162b2 vaccine (n=8) or the Moderna mRNA-1273 vaccine (n=2). Post-COVID blood samples from convalescent patients were collected a median of about 100 days after diagnosis, with a range of roughly 35 to 161 days. Post-vaccine blood samples were collected a median of about 72 days after the second vaccine dose, ranging from roughly 13 to 250 days. A few convalescent patients gave samples both early after vaccination (day 14) and late after vaccination (days 161 to 241). Overlapping spike peptide pools from SARS-CoV-2 and from the common cold coronaviruses HCoV-NL63, HCoV-OC43 and HCoV-229E were used as culture stimuli. Control cultures received a CEFX viral epitope pool as the positive control, an HIV-1 Nef peptide pool as the negative control, or no peptide. The spike-specific CD4+ TCR repertoire was compared before and after mRNA vaccination in 10 to 11 COVID-19 convalescent patients and a handful of infection-naive healthy vaccine recipients. Study-wide findings and limitations: Only a relatively small number of convalescent patients were included in the study, and early timepoints following natural infection were not analyzed. Of the vaccine-specific clones in convalescent patients, 304 of 307, or nearly all, reacted only to SARS-CoV-2 spike and did not cross-react with common cold coronaviruses. The median count of SARS-CoV-2-reactive clonotypes went up from roughly 21 after infection to 38 after vaccination, although the change was not significant. In convalescent patients, a median around 86% of post-vaccine SARS-CoV-2-reactive clones were detected only after vaccination, and vaccine-specific priming was suggested by this finding.

What this sample's time point label stands for: late sampling 161 to 241 days after vaccination in three convalescent patients. The treatment or condition label, read with the paper, signifies: 10-day PBMC culture with coronavirus spike peptide pools or control peptides (ViraFEST assay). The ViraFEST assay, used in the study, expanded antigen-specific T cells with peptide pools and then identified the expanded clonotypes through TCR sequencing. The convalescent patients' positive SARS-CoV-2 PCR tests fell between March and December 2020, which was before the Alpha, Beta and Delta variants emerged in the United States. PBMCs were cultured at approximately 2.1 million per well in IMDM supplemented with around 5% human AB serum and about 10 IU/ml IL-2, with approximately 9.2 ug/ml peptide pools added. On days 3 and 7, half of the culture medium was replaced with fresh IL-2-containing medium. After approximately 11 days of culture, CD4+ T cells were isolated by negative selection with the EasySep CD4+ T cell isolation kit. PBMCs were separated from whole blood using Ficoll-Paque Plus gradient centrifugation and then either used fresh or cryopreserved at -140C. Each culture condition was generally run in triplicate wells.

From its cysteine to its phenylalanine, the CDR3 spans 16 amino acids. Only the CDR3 DNA stays, 48 bases, in frame from base 1. After removal of 6 bases from V and 4 bases from J, the junction retains 11 bases not matched to a gene. In the germline V gene, CDR1 corresponds to KGHDR and CDR2 to SFDVKD. This TCR derives from a human donor who had recovered from COVID-19. The chain uses TRBV24-1 and TRBJ2-1; 7 bases in between match TRBD1. The sequenced sample was CD4+ T cells from blood, cultured in vitro, obtained about 7 months after SARS-CoV-2 vaccination. Read as DNA, the sequence is TGTGCCACCAGTTTAACAGGGGATTCCTTTTACAATGAGCAGTTCTTC. It specifies CATSLTGDSFYNEQFF.